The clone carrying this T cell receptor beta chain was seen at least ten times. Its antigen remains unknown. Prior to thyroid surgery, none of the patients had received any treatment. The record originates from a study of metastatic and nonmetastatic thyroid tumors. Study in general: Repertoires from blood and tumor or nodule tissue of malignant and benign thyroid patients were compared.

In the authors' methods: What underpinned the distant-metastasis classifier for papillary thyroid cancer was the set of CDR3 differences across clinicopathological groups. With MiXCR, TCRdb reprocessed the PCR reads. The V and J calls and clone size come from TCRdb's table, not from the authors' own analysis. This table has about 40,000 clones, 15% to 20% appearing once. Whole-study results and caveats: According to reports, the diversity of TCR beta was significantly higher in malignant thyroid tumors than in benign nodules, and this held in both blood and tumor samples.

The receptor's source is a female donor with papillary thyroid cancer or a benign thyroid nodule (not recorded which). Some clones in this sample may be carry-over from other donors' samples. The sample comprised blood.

This CDR3 reads CASSYSFGPSTLYF. CDR3 nucleotide sequence: TGTGCCAGCAGTTACTCTTTTGGACCCTCGACACTCTATTTT. The rearrangement joins TRBV6-2 or TRBV6-3 to TRBJ1-3; D call uncertain. V was trimmed by 0 bases and J by 16 bases, leaving 19 bases between them. Germline-derived CDR1 and CDR2 are MNHEY and SVGEGT. The CDR3 runs to 14 residues.